The entry below describes one TCR beta chain. These data come from a study of CD8 T cells in Susac syndrome. Overall study: Within the sequenced group of Susac syndrome patients, roughly 6 showed active disease and roughly 8 were in remission.

With 1 base removed from V and 5 bases from J, the gap between germline ends came to 8 bases. Germline CDR1 reads SGHTA; CDR2 reads FQGNSA. The CDR3 contains 13 residues. RNA was extracted with the RNeasy kit, and a quantity of about 0.45 to 1 ug was reverse transcribed using random hexamers. TCRdb processed the immunoSEQ multiplex PCR reads anew with MiXCR; each CDR3 protein has one entry. The data contain more than 100,000 distinct CDR3 sequences, roughly 94% of them singletons. The J gene is TRBJ2-5, the V gene TRBV7-2; D unresolved. The sample comprised CD8+ T cells from PBMCs. This sequence originates from a human donor with Susac syndrome. The CDR3: CASSLGPVETQYF. The CDR3 region has the DNA TGTGCCAGCAGCTTAGGGCCGGTGGAGACCCAGTACTTC.